This is a list of T cell receptor beta chains from one sample in a study of cytomegalovirus exposure and HLA in healthy donors. Data came from immunoSEQ multiplex PCR; TCRdb stores just in-frame clones and leaves some out. The table includes 57,000 or so clones, around 75% detected once. The sequenced sample was PBMCs. The origin of the receptors is a man in his forties or fifties in good health and CMV-seropositive. Both conserved end residues are trimmed from each CDR3.

J	length	V	CDR3
TRBJ2-1	12	TRBV10-3	AIRQELSYNEQF
TRBJ2-1	11	TRBV4-1	ASSQGLAVGQF
TRBJ2-1	13	TRBV14	ASSQDYSSYNEQF
TRBJ1-1	11	TRBV18	ASSPELNTEAF
TRBJ2-3	13	TRBV2	ASSGRIADTDTQY
TRBJ2-5	9	TRBV19	ASRCRDRGY
TRBJ2-5	16	TRBV9	ASSPRTSGRAFQETQY
TRBJ1-1	11	TRBV7-2	ASSPTVSVEAF
TRBJ2-4	14	TRBV4-1	ASSQETGTGLYIQY
TRBJ1-6	13	TRBV7-7	ASSLPGTGNSPLH
TRBJ1-1	10	TRBV29-1	SVEDHLLRAF
TRBJ2-3	12	TRBV5-4	ASSVSGRRDTQY
TRBJ2-7	11	TRBV7-3	ASSLSQGYEQY
TRBJ2-2	12	TRBV7-9	SSSLVAASGELF
TRBJ2-4	14	TRBV4-1	ASRGDRGSDKNIQY